The source of this T cell receptor beta chain is a study of Ad26.COV2.S vaccination and SARS-CoV-2 variants. Whole-study context: In the study, Ad26.COV2.S was injected intramuscularly once, or twice 56 days apart.

The CDR3 spans 15 residues. Looked up from germline, CDR1 is MNHEY and CDR2 is SVGAGI. V dropped 5 bases and J dropped 4; count of bases not matched to a gene: 6. Profiled with immunoSEQ multiplex PCR; TCRdb holds only in-frame clones, not every one. The sample contains 200,000 to 300,000 clones, more than 75% of which appear only once. This sample's treatment: roughly 20 received Ad26.COV2.S at low or high dose, single or two shots; about 5 received placebo; per-sample allocation not given. Material that was analyzed had been drawn on day 63 after the first vaccine or placebo injection. This chain links TRBV6-5 with TRBJ2-3, with 10 nucleotides matching TRBD2. The TCR was taken from a person aged 18-65 years who received the Ad26.COV2.S COVID-19 vaccine or a placebo. The sequenced sample was peripheral blood, obtained in a trial of Ad26.COV2.S vaccine versus placebo. The CDR3 loop is CASSRLAGVPDTQYF. The CDR3 DNA reads TGTGCCAGCAGTCGCCTAGCGGGAGTTCCAGATACGCAGTATTTT.